The clone carrying this T cell receptor (beta chain) was seen only a few times. Antigen specificity is unknown. TCRdb's copy holds only in-frame clones and misses some; the assay was immunoSEQ multiplex PCR. Of around 25,000 clones in the sample, 88% were seen once. Regarding time point: cycle 4 day 1 (C4D1), after around six weeks of nivolumab. Each patient's relapse followed autologous stem cell transplantation, and brentuximab vedotin exposure varied. The sample belongs to a study of PD-1 blockade in classical Hodgkin lymphoma. Study conclusions and caveats: While CD8+ TCR diversity did not rise significantly by C4D1, CD4+ TCR diversity did. Patients with an early start, nivolumab under 1 year after ASCT, were excluded.

CDR1 and CDR2 from the germline V gene are SGHVS and FNYEAQ. Trimming pared 5 bases from V and 4 bases from J, leaving 12 bases between. The CDR3 sequence is 14 residues long. This clonotype originated in a human donor with classical Hodgkin lymphoma. The chain joins TRBV7-6 to TRBJ1-3; D is unclear. The sequencing here drew on peripheral blood mononuclear cells (PBMCs), taken before the fourth cycle of nivolumab. The CDR3 DNA reads as TGTGCCAGCAGCCCGGCCGGAGGCGGAAACACCATATATTTT. It codes for CASSPAGGGNTIYF.